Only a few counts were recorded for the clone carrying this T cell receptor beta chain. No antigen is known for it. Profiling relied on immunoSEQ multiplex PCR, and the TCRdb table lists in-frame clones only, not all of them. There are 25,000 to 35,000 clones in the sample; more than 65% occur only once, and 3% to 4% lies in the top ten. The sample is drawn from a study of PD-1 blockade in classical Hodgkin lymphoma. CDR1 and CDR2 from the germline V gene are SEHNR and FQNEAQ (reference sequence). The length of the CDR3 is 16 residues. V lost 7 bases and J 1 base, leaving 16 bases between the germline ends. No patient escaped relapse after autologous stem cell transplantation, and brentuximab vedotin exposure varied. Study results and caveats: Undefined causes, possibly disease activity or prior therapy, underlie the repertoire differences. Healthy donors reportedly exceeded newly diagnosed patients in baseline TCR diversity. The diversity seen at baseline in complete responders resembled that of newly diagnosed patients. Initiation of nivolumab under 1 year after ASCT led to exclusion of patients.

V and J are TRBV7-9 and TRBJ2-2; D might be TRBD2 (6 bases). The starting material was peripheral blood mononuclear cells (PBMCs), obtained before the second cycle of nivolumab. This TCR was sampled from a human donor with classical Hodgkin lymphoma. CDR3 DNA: TGTGCCAGCACCCGAACGGGACTCATGAACACCGGGGAGCTGTTTTTT. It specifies CASTRTGLMNTGELFF.